The 9 T cell receptor beta chains in this list originate from one sample, sequenced in a study of blood T cell repertoires in COVID-19. TCRdb's copy holds only in-frame clones and misses some; the assay was immunoSEQ multiplex PCR. This table has about 130,000 clones, 70% to 85% appearing once. Sequencing was done on a sample of peripheral blood. All receptors derive from a woman over 75 with acute or convalescent COVID-19.

The CDR3 nucleotides read TGTGCCATCACCCACGGGAGTCCCGGGGCCAACGTCCTGACTTTC. The encoded protein is CAITHGSPGANVLTF. This chain connects TRBV10-3 to TRBJ2-6; tentatively, D is TRBD2 (6 bases). This CDR3 has 15 amino acids. Deletions cut 7 bases from V and 4 bases from J, with 14 bases between. Germline CDR1 and CDR2: ENHRY and SYGVKD.

The chain carries TRBV5-4 and TRBJ1-1; a possible D gene is TRBD1 (5 bases). Germline CDR1 and CDR2: SGHNT and YYREEE (reference sequence). The V gene lost 0 bases and the J gene lost 10 bases, with 10 bases spanning the gap. The CDR3 has 12 residues. The CDR3 nucleotides read TGTGCCAGCAGCTTGGAAGTGGGGGGAGCTTTCTTT. Protein: CASSLEVGGAFF.

The rearrangement uses TRBV4-2 and TRBJ2-7, with D possibly matching TRBD2 (5 bases). CDR3 length: 17 amino acids. Germline V gives CDR1 LGHNA, CDR2 YNFKEQ. V was cut by 0 bases and J by 9 bases, with 24 bases left in between. The CDR3 protein is CASSQDLGYGVLPMQYF. CDR3 sequence (DNA): TGTGCCAGCAGCCAAGATCTAGGCTACGGGGTTCTCCCGATGCAGTACTTC.

The chain links TRBV6-5 to TRBJ1-6; D call uncertain. There are 14 residues in the CDR3. Deletions cut 2 bases from V and 7 bases from J, with 9 bases between. CDR1 is MNHEY and CDR2 is SVGAGI in the germline V gene. The CDR3 sequence is CASSYRGPNSPLHF. The CDR3 DNA follows: TGTGCCAGCAGTTACCGAGGCCCGAATTCACCCCTCCACTTT.

J is TRBJ1-6 and V is TRBV13, with D maybe TRBD1 (5 bases). With 5 bases removed from V and 0 bases from J, the gap between germline ends came to 5 bases. This CDR3 is 14 amino acids long. The germline gives CDR1 PRHDT, CDR2 FYEKMQ (reference sequence). CDR3 region: CASSDSSYNSPLHF. In DNA form, the CDR3 reads TGTGCCAGCAGCGACAGCTCCTATAATTCACCCCTCCACTTT.

The J gene is TRBJ1-5, the V gene TRBV5-1, with D possibly TRBD1 on 6 matching bases. Germline V gene data show CDR1 as SGHRS and CDR2 as YFSETQ. The CDR3 covers 15 residues. Trimming stripped 4 bases from V and 7 bases from J, with 18 bases between. CDR3 in DNA: TGCGCCAGCAGCCCCTGGGGGGGCGGCGGGCAGCCCCAGCATTTT. It specifies CASSPWGGGGQPQHF.

The genes are TRBV25-1 and TRBJ1-4; 8 nucleotides line up with TRBD1. The CDR3 contains 12 residues. Germline trimming cut 6 bases from V and 14 bases from J; bases unmatched to any gene: 8. Germline CDR1 and CDR2: MGHDK and SYGVNS. CDR3 in DNA: TGTGCCAGCAGCGACATCCGGGACAGGCTGTTTTTT. Translating it yields CASSDIRDRLFF.

This clone was observed a few times. The CDR3 coding sequence is TGTGCCAGCAGCCCCCAGGGGGAAAAAGTAGGCGGCTACACCTTC. Residues: CASSPQGEKVGGYTF. This rearrangement joins TRBV7-3 to TRBJ1-2; TRBD1 agrees at 7 bases. Germline CDR1 SGHTA, CDR2 FQGTGA. V dropped 5 bases and J dropped 8; count of bases not matched to a gene: 14. The CDR3 extends over 15 amino acids.

The chain is built from TRBV11-2 and TRBJ1-2, with 7 bases identical to TRBD1. The CDR3 is 13 residues long. Germline assignment: CDR1 SGHAT and CDR2 FQNNGV. The V segment lost 4 bases and the J segment 4 bases; nucleotides outside the gene matches: 3. The DNA of the CDR3 is TGTGCCAGCAGCTCCCAGGGGGGCTATGGCTACACCTTC. It is translated as CASSSQGGYGYTF.